This TCR beta chain was obtained from a study of T-cell memory formation after mild COVID-19. Study in general: TCR clusters were mostly donor specific.

Germline CDR1 is SGHDN and CDR2 is FVKESK. Trimming took off 4 bases at V and 5 bases at J, with 20 bases between the two ends. The CDR3 totals 17 residues. TCRdb recomputed calls from the 5' RACE reads with MiXCR, one row per CDR3 protein. The sample shows about 200,000 distinct CDR3 sequences, roughly 10% of them seen only once. Study findings and constraints: A second wave of clones peaked on day 37, and their SARS-CoV-2 specificity went unconfirmed.

This clonotype was detected only a few times. Its antigen is unknown. This sequence originates from a young man who had mild COVID-19 (a few samples of this study predate the infection). Cell type and time point are not known. The chain recombines TRBV14 with TRBJ2-2; D is possibly TRBD2 (7 bases). Sample: PBMCs or a T cell subset sorted from them (not recorded which). CDR3 residues: CASSRGRGAPGTGELFF. The CDR3, as DNA: TGTGCCAGCAGCCGCGGTCGGGGGGCCCCGGGGACCGGGGAGCTGTTTTTT.